This T cell receptor (beta chain) was recovered during a study of CD8+ T cells in alopecia areata. This clone was detected only a few times. Germline-derived CDR1 and CDR2 are GTSNPN and SVGIG (reference sequence). The CDR3 has 14 residues. Trimming left V 4 bases short and J 2 bases short, with 12 bases between. Researchers took lesional scalp punch biopsies and peripheral blood from people who were alopecia areata patients. Reverse transcription of extracted RNA yielded cDNA, which provided the sequencing template. This table comes from immunoSEQ multiplex PCR, and its TCRdb copy is limited to in-frame clones, with some not included. The sample includes roughly 250,000 clones, roughly two thirds of them seen just once.

This specimen consisted of CD4+ T cells sorted from blood, obtained at week 0. This receptor was obtained from a human donor with alopecia areata. J is TRBJ1-5 and V is TRBV30; possibly TRBD1 for D (6 bases). CDR3 residues: CAWNPTGRNQPQHF. CDR3 coding DNA: TGTGCCTGGAATCCGACAGGTCGCAATCAGCCCCAGCATTTT. The complete variable domain, with remaining parts taken from reference TRBV30 and TRBJ1-5, reads SQTIHQWPATLVQPVGSPLSLECTVEGTSNPNLYWYRQAAGRGLQLLFYSVGIGQISSEVPQNLSASRPQDRQFILSSKKLLLSDSGFYLCAWNPTGRNQPQHFGDGTRLSIL.